This TCR beta chain was obtained from a study of identical twins. There are 14 residues in the CDR3. Trimming took 6 bases from V and 6 from J; bases not matched to a gene: 3. The germline CDR1 and CDR2 sequences are SNHLY and FYNNEI. Via MiXCR, TCRdb re-called the 5' RACE reads, giving one row per CDR3 protein. The profile shows around 670,000 distinct CDR3 sequences, around 6% of them singletons. In the case of this clonotype: The CDR3 does not close with the conserved phenylalanine or tryptophan, likely indicating a read error.

The V call is TRBV2, the J call TRBJ1-4; 11 nucleotides agree with TRBD1. This clonotype was sampled from a man between 18 and 35 years old in good health. Sequencing input: naive T cells sorted from blood. CDR3 loop: CASRRDRGYEKLFL. Here the CDR3 DNA reads TGTGCCAGCAGGAGGGACAGGGGGTATGAAAAACTGTTTCTT.